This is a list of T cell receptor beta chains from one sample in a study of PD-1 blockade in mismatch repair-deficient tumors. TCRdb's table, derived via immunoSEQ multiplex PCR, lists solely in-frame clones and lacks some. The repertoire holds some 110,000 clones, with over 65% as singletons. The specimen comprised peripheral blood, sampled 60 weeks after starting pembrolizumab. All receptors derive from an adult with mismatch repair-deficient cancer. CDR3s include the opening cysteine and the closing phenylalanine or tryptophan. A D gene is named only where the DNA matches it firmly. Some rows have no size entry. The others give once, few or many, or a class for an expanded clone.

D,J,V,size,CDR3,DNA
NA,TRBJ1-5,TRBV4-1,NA,CASSQVPGRGTYQPQHF,TGCGCCAGCAGCCAAGTTCCCGGGAGAGGGACCTATCAGCCCCAGCATTTT
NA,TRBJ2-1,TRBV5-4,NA,CASSLQLADEQFF,TGTGCCAGCAGCCTGCAACTAGCCGATGAGCAGTTCTTC
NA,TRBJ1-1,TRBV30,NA,CAWRGSTEAFF,TGTGCCTGGAGGGGGAGCACTGAAGCTTTCTTT
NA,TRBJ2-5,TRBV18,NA,CASSPQNLGEQYF,TGTGCCAGCTCACCACAGAACCTTGGAGAGCAGTACTTC
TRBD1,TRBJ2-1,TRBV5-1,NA,CASSFTGGGEQFF,TGCGCCAGCAGTTTCACAGGGGGCGGTGAGCAGTTCTTC
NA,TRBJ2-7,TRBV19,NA,CASSIGIAIYEQYF,TGTGCCAGTAGTATTGGGATAGCGATCTACGAGCAGTACTTC
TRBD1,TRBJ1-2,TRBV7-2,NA,CASSTRTGDKGYTF,TGTGCCAGCAGCACCCGGACAGGGGATAAGGGCTACACCTTC
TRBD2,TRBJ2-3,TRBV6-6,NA,CASSYGLAGTDTQYF,TGTGCCAGCAGTTACGGTCTAGCGGGCACAGATACGCAGTATTTT
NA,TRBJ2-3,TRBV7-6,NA,CASSLGATSPQYF,TGTGCCAGCAGCTTAGGGGCCACTAGTCCGCAGTATTTT
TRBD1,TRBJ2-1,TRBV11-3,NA,CASSKQGNPYNEQFF,TGTGCCAGCAGCAAACAGGGGAACCCCTACAATGAGCAGTTCTTC
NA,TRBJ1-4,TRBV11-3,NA,CASSLANEKLFF,TGTGCCAGCAGCTTAGCTAATGAAAAACTGTTTTTT
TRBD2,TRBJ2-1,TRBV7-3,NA,CASSLTPLAGANNEQFF,TGTGCCAGCAGCTTAACGCCCCTAGCGGGAGCCAACAATGAGCAGTTCTTC
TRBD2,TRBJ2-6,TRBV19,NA,CASSISGTNSGANVLTF,TGTGCCAGTAGTATATCCGGGACTAACTCTGGGGCCAACGTCCTGACTTTC
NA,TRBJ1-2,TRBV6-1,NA,CASSEGYGYTF,TGTGCCAGCAGTGAGGGATATGGCTACACCTTC
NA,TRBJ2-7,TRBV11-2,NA,CASSLRLAYEQYF,TGTGCCAGCAGCTTACGACTAGCCTACGAGCAGTACTTC
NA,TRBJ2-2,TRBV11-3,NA,CASSLLMGTGELFF,TGTGCCAGCAGCCTATTGATGGGCACCGGGGAGCTGTTTTTT
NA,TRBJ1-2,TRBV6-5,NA,CASSPQGSSGYTF,TGTGCCAGCAGTCCCCAGGGGTCCAGTGGCTACACCTTC
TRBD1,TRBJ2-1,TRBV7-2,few,CASSQPGQIYNEQFF,TGTGCCAGCAGCCAACCGGGACAGATATACAATGAGCAGTTCTTC
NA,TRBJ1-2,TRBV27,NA,CASSLGSKAGYTF,TGTGCCAGCAGTTTAGGGTCCAAGGCTGGCTACACCTTC
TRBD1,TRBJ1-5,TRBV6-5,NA,CASSRTGVQPQHF,TGTGCCAGCAGTCGGACAGGGGTTCAGCCCCAGCATTTT
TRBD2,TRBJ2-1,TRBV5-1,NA,CASSLAQRERVREQFF,TGCGCCAGCAGCTTGGCCCAGCGGGAGCGAGTCCGTGAGCAGTTCTTC
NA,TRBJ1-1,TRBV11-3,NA,CASSSSSLGTEAFF,TGTGCCAGCAGCTCGTCCTCTCTCGGCACTGAAGCTTTCTTT
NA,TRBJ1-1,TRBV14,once,CASSTTSNTEAFF,TGTGCCAGCAGCACGACCTCTAACACTGAAGCTTTCTTT
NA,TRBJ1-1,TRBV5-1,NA,CASSLEPRTEAFF,TGCGCCAGCAGCTTGGAACCGCGGACTGAAGCTTTCTTT
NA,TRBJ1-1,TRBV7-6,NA,CASSFYGNEAFF,TGTGCCAGCAGCTTCTACGGGAATGAAGCTTTCTTT
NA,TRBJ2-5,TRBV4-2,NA,CASSQDFGTDETQYF,TGTGCCAGCAGCCAAGACTTCGGCACCGATGAGACCCAGTACTTC
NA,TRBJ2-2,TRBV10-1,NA,CASSVSRQTYTGELFF,TGCGCCAGCAGTGTATCCAGACAGACCTACACCGGGGAGCTGTTTTTT
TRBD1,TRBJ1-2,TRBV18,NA,CASSPTGDYYGYTF,TGTGCCAGCTCTCCGACAGGGGACTACTATGGCTACACCTTC
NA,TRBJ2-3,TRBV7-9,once,CASSRSPDTQYF,TGTGCCAGCAGCCGGAGTCCAGATACGCAGTATTTT
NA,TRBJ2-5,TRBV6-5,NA,CASRRVGAETQYF,TGTGCCAGCAGGAGGGTTGGTGCGGAGACCCAGTACTTC
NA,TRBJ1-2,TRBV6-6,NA,CASSYSKGNYGYTF,TGTGCCAGCAGTTACTCGAAGGGGAACTATGGCTACACCTTC
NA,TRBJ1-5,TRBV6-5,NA,CASSYRDQPQHF,TGTGCCAGCAGTTACAGGGATCAGCCCCAGCATTTT
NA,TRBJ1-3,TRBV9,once,CASSDGWGSGNTIYF,TGTGCCAGCAGCGATGGGTGGGGGTCTGGAAACACCATATATTTT
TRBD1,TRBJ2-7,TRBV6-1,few,CASSELRQGASYEQYF,TGTGCCAGCAGTGAATTAAGACAGGGGGCATCCTACGAGCAGTACTTC
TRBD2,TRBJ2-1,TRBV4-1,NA,CASSQVGLATNEQFF,TGCGCCAGCAGCCAAGTGGGACTAGCAACAAATGAGCAGTTCTTC
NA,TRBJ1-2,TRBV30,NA,CGIRDKGGYTF,TGTGGCATCCGGGACAAGGGAGGCTACACCTTC
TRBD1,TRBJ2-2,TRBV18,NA,CASSLGQGTNTGELFF,TGTGCCAGCTCACTCGGACAGGGAACGAACACCGGGGAGCTGTTTTTT
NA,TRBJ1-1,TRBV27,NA,CASSFGEIITGGEAFF,TGTGCCAGCAGTTTCGGAGAAATTATCACGGGGGGTGAAGCTTTCTTT
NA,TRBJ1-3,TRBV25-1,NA,CASSRQAPGAGNTIYF,TGTGCCAGCAGCCGCCAAGCCCCAGGGGCTGGAAACACCATATATTTT
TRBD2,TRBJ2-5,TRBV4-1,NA,CASSHLTSGRAGETQYF,TGCGCCAGCAGCCACCTGACTAGCGGGAGAGCTGGGGAGACCCAGTACTTC
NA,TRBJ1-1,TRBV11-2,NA,CASSLGKAGPNTEAFF,TGTGCCAGCAGCTTAGGAAAGGCAGGGCCGAACACTGAAGCTTTCTTT
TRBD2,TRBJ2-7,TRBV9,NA,CASSVGGGQDEQYF,TGTGCCAGCAGCGTGGGGGGAGGGCAGGACGAGCAGTACTTC
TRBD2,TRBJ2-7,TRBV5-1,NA,CASSLEAGGAYEQYF,TGCGCCAGCAGCTTGGAAGCGGGAGGCGCCTACGAGCAGTACTTC
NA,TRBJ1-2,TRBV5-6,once,CASSFGRTLSNYGYTF,TGTGCCAGCAGCTTCGGACGGACGCTATCCAACTATGGCTACACCTTC